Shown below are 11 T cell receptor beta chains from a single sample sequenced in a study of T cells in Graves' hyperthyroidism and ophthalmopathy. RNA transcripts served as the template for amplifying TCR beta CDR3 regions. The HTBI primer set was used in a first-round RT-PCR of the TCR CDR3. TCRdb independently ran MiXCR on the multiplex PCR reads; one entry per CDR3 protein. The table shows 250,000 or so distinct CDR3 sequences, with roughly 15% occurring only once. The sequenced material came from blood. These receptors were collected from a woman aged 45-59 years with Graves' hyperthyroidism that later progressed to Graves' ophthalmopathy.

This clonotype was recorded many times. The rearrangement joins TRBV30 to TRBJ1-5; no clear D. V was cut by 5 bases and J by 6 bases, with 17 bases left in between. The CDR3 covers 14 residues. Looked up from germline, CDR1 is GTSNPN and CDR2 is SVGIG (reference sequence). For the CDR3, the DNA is TGTGCCTGGTCCCCTCAGGCAGTAGTTCAGCCCCAGCATTTT. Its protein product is CAWSPQAVVQPQHF.

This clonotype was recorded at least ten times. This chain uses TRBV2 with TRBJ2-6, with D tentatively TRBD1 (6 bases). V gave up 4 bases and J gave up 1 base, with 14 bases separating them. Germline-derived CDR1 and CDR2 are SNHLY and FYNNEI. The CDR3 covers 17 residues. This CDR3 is CASSVGRGRSGANVLTF. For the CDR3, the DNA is TGTGCCAGCAGTGTCGGCAGGGGTAGATCTGGGGCCAACGTCCTGACTTTC. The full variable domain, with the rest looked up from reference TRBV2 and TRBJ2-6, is EPEVTQTPSHQVTQMGQEVILRCVPISNHLYFYWYRQILGQKVEFLVSFYNNEISEKSEIFDDQFSVERPDGSNFTLKIRSTKLEDSAMYFCASSVGRGRSGANVLTFGAGSRLTVL.

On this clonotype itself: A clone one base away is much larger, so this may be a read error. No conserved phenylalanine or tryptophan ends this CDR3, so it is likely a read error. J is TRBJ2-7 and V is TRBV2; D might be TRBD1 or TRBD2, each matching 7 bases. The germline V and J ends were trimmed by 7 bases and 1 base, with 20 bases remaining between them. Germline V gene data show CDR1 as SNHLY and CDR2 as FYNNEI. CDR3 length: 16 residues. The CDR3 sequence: CASMGGNRQGSYEQYL. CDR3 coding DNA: TGTGCCAGCATGGGGGGGAACCGACAGGGTTCCTACGAGCAGTACCTC.

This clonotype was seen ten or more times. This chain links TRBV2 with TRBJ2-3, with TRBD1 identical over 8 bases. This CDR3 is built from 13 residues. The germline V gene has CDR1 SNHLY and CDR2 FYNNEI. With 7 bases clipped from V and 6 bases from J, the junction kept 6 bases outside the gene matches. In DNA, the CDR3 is TGTGCCAGCAAAACGACAGGGGACGATACGCAGTATTTT. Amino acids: CASKTTGDDTQYF.

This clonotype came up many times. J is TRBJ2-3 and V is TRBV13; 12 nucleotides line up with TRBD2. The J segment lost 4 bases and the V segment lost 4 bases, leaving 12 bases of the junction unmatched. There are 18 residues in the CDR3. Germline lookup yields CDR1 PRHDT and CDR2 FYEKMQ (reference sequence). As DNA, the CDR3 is TGTGCCAGCAGCTCCAAATCGACGGGACTAGCGGGCTCAGATACGCAGTATTTT. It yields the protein CASSSKSTGLAGSDTQYF.

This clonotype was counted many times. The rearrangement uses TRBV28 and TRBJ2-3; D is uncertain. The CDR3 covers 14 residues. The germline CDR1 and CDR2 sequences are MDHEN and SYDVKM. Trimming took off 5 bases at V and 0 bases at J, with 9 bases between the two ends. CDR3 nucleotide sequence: TGTGCCAGCAGTCCCGTAGGGAGCACAGATACGCAGTATTTT. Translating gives CASSPVGSTDTQYF.

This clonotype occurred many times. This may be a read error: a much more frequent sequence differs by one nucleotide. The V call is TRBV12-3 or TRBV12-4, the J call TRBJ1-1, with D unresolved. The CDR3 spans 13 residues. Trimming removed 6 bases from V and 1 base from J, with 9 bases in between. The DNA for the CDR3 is TGTGCCAGCAGCCCGGTACCGAACACTGAAGCTTTCTTT. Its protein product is CASSPVPNTEAFF.

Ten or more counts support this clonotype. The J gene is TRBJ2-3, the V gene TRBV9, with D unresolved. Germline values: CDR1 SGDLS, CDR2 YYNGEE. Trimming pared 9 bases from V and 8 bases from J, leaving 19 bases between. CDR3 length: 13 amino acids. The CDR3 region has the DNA TGTGCCACGTCCCCCCCGGCAGCTGGTACGCAGTATTTT. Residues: CATSPPAAGTQYF.

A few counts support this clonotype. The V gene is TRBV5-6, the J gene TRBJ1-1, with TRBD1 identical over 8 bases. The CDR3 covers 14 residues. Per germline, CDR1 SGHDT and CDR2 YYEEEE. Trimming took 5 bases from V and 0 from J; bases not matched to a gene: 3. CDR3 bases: TGTGCCAGCAGGGACAGGGCTGTGAACACTGAAGCTTTCTTT. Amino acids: CASRDRAVNTEAFF.

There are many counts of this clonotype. The CDR3: CASSLIGLAGDEQYF. The CDR3 bases are TGTGCCAGCAGTCTGATTGGACTAGCGGGAGACGAGCAGTACTTC. The gene calls are TRBV27 and TRBJ2-7, with 13 bases identical to TRBD2. With 5 bases clipped from V and 5 bases from J, the junction kept 6 bases outside the gene matches. Germline V lookup: CDR1 MNHEY, CDR2 SMNVEV (reference sequence). This CDR3 has 15 residues.

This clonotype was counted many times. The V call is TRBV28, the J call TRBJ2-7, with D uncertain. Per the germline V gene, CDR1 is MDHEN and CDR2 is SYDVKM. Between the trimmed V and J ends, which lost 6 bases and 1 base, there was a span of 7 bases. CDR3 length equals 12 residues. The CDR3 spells CASRDGSYEQYF. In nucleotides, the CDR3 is TGTGCCAGCAGGGACGGATCCTACGAGCAGTACTTC.